A selection of T cell receptor beta chains follows, all from one sample in a study of vaccination effects on CD4 cells after COVID-19. Sequenced by immunoSEQ multiplex PCR; TCRdb stores in-frame clones only, minus some. Here the sample spans roughly 40,000 clones, more than 65% being singletons. Their antigen targets remain unknown. The input for sequencing was CD4+ T cells from PBMCs cultured without peptide, taken after COVID-19 vaccination. The origin of the receptors is a human donor who received a COVID-19 vaccine. Each CDR3 is given with its conserved first and last residue. A D gene is named only where the DNA matches it firmly. Some rows mark clone size as missing; the rest say once, few, many or name a class of expanded clone.

j_gene: TRBJ1-2
v_gene: TRBV14
d_gene: NA
abundance: NA
CDR3aa: CASSPYIGVGGYTF
CDR3nt: TGTGCCAGCAGCCCCTACATAGGCGTGGGAGGCTACACCTTC

j_gene: TRBJ1-1
v_gene: TRBV6-5
d_gene: TRBD1
abundance: few
CDR3aa: CASSYSWDSQEAFF
CDR3nt: TGTGCCAGCAGTTACTCATGGGACAGCCAAGAAGCTTTCTTT

j_gene: TRBJ2-5
v_gene: TRBV15
d_gene: TRBD2
abundance: NA
CDR3aa: CATSSTGLAQETQYF
CDR3nt: TGTGCCACCAGCAGTACCGGACTAGCGCAAGAGACCCAGTACTTC

j_gene: TRBJ1-2
v_gene: TRBV6-5
d_gene: NA
abundance: once
CDR3aa: CASSYLSVGYGYTF
CDR3nt: TGTGCCAGCAGTTACCTTTCGGTGGGGTATGGCTACACCTTC

j_gene: TRBJ1-1
v_gene: TRBV3-1/TRBV3-2
d_gene: NA
abundance: NA
CDR3aa: CASSRNGALGAFF
CDR3nt: TGTGCCAGCAGCCGTAATGGGGCGCTGGGGGCTTTCTTT

j_gene: TRBJ2-1
v_gene: TRBV29-1
d_gene: NA
abundance: few
CDR3aa: CSVGDRYNEQFF
CDR3nt: TGCAGCGTTGGTGACAGATACAATGAGCAGTTCTTC

j_gene: TRBJ2-5
v_gene: TRBV7-9
d_gene: NA
abundance: NA
CDR3aa: CASSSQFQETQYF
CDR3nt: TGTGCCAGCAGCTCTCAGTTCCAAGAGACCCAGTACTTC

j_gene: TRBJ1-1
v_gene: TRBV7-8
d_gene: NA
abundance: NA
CDR3aa: CASSLEAETLLTAFF
CDR3nt: TGTGCCAGCAGCTTAGAAGCAGAAACTCTACTAACGGCTTTCTTT

j_gene: TRBJ2-3
v_gene: TRBV7-9
d_gene: TRBD2
abundance: few
CDR3aa: CASELAGGSDTQYF
CDR3nt: TGTGCCAGCGAACTAGCGGGAGGGTCAGATACGCAGTATTTT

j_gene: TRBJ2-3
v_gene: TRBV7-8
d_gene: NA
abundance: NA
CDR3aa: CASSFRLDGTDTQYF
CDR3nt: TGTGCCAGCAGCTTCAGACTAGATGGCACAGATACGCAGTATTTT

j_gene: TRBJ2-5
v_gene: TRBV4-2
d_gene: NA
abundance: NA
CDR3aa: CASSQPGHLKTQYF
CDR3nt: TGTGCCAGCAGCCAACCGGGACATCTGAAGACCCAGTACTTC

j_gene: TRBJ1-1
v_gene: TRBV5-4
d_gene: TRBD1
abundance: few
CDR3aa: CASSFWDRGPEAFF
CDR3nt: TGTGCCAGCAGCTTTTGGGACAGGGGGCCTGAAGCTTTCTTT

j_gene: TRBJ2-6
v_gene: TRBV27
d_gene: TRBD1
abundance: NA
CDR3aa: CASKPLLGQGAPGANVLTF
CDR3nt: TGTGCCAGCAAACCCCTATTGGGACAGGGGGCGCCTGGGGCCAACGTCCTGACTTTC

j_gene: TRBJ2-7
v_gene: TRBV15
d_gene: NA
abundance: NA
CDR3aa: CATSRDPGQGVYEQYF
CDR3nt: TGTGCCACCAGCAGAGATCCCGGACAAGGGGTCTACGAGCAGTACTTC

j_gene: TRBJ1-2
v_gene: TRBV7-2
d_gene: NA
abundance: NA
CDR3aa: CASSLVLEGKYTF
CDR3nt: TGTGCCAGCAGCTTAGTTTTGGAGGGCAAGTACACCTTC

j_gene: TRBJ1-6
v_gene: TRBV21-1
d_gene: NA
abundance: NA
CDR3aa: CASSKRRPTGSYNSPLHF
CDR3nt: TGTGCCAGCAGCAAAAGGAGACCGACGGGCTCCTATAATTCACCCCTCCACTTT

j_gene: TRBJ2-1
v_gene: TRBV11-3
d_gene: TRBD2
abundance: NA
CDR3aa: CASSPGTSGRLEQFF
CDR3nt: TGTGCCAGCAGCCCCGGGACTAGCGGGAGGTTGGAGCAGTTCTTC

j_gene: TRBJ2-2
v_gene: TRBV6-1
d_gene: TRBD1
abundance: NA
CDR3aa: CASSERQGLGAGELFF
CDR3nt: TGTGCCAGCAGTGAGAGACAGGGGCTTGGGGCCGGGGAGCTGTTTTTT

j_gene: TRBJ1-1
v_gene: TRBV18
d_gene: TRBD1
abundance: NA
CDR3aa: CASSADRLNTEAFF
CDR3nt: TGTGCCAGCTCGGCGGACAGGCTGAACACTGAAGCTTTCTTT

j_gene: TRBJ2-7
v_gene: TRBV7-8
d_gene: NA
abundance: NA
CDR3aa: CASSPILYEQYF
CDR3nt: TGTGCCAGCAGCCCTATTCTTTACGAGCAGTACTTC

j_gene: TRBJ2-5
v_gene: TRBV28
d_gene: NA
abundance: NA
CDR3aa: CASSLGQKVETQYF
CDR3nt: TGTGCCAGCAGTTTAGGACAAAAAGTAGAGACCCAGTACTTC

j_gene: TRBJ1-6
v_gene: TRBV3-1/TRBV3-2
d_gene: NA
abundance: NA
CDR3aa: CASSQGVSNSPLHF
CDR3nt: TGTGCCAGCAGCCAAGGCGTCAGCAATTCACCCCTCCACTTT

j_gene: TRBJ2-2
v_gene: TRBV19
d_gene: NA
abundance: few
CDR3aa: CASSNTLNTGELFF
CDR3nt: TGTGCCAGTAGTAACACCCTGAACACCGGGGAGCTGTTTTTT

j_gene: TRBJ2-4
v_gene: TRBV4-1
d_gene: NA
abundance: NA
CDR3aa: CASSQATLGLAKNIQYF
CDR3nt: TGCGCCAGCAGCCAAGCAACCCTAGGGCTTGCCAAAAACATTCAGTACTTC